Shown below are 20 T cell receptor beta chains from a single sample sequenced in a study of blood T cells in healthy people across ages. Then a second PCR, running roughly 6 to 11 cycles, was carried out with a sample-barcoded 5' primer and a J-beta primer mix. TCRdb re-called the 5' RACE reads through MiXCR, storing one row per CDR3 protein. The data show 550,000 to 650,000 distinct CDR3 sequences, with about 27% seen just once and roughly 3.5% held by the top ten. The data also belong to a second study, concerning T cells of mothers and their children.

Sequencing input: blood. The receptors here all came from a boy aged 2 to 9 in good health.

This clonotype has only a few counts. V gene TRBV5-1 combines with J gene TRBJ1-1, with D perhaps TRBD1 (5 bases). Germline CDR1 SGHRS, CDR2 YFSETQ. The CDR3 runs to 13 residues. The CDR3 protein is CASSGEGVTEAFF. The CDR3 region has the DNA TGCGCTTCCTCGGGGGAAGGGGTCACTGAAGCTTTCTTT.

The chain uses TRBV11-2 and TRBJ2-6, with 10 bases that match TRBD1. The germline gives CDR1 SGHAT, CDR2 FQNNGV. The CDR3 extends over 18 amino acids. V dropped 5 bases and J dropped 0; count of bases not matched to a gene: 7. CDR3 loop: CASSNGQGGLSGANVLTF. The CDR3, as DNA: TGTGCCAGCAGCAATGGACAGGGGGGACTCTCTGGGGCCAACGTCCTGACTTTC.

The chain recombines TRBV2 with TRBJ2-1; D gene ambiguous. The CDR3 is 12 residues long. CDR1 and CDR2 (germline): SNHLY, FYNNEI. V was cut by 3 bases and J by 5 bases, with 5 bases left in between. The chain's CDR3 is CASSEVHNEQFF. Here the CDR3 DNA reads TGTGCCAGCAGTGAGGTACACAATGAGCAGTTCTTC. Full variable domain (rest looked up from reference TRBV2 and TRBJ2-1): EPEVTQTPSHQVTQMGQEVILRCVPISNHLYFYWYRQILGQKVEFLVSFYNNEISEKSEIFDDQFSVERPDGSNFTLKIRSTKLEDSAMYFCASSEVHNEQFFGPGTRLTVL.

The chain is built from TRBV11-2 and TRBJ2-3; the D is unclear. The V and J ends lost 3 bases and 3 bases respectively, with 10 bases between them. CDR1 and CDR2 from the germline V gene are SGHAT and FQNNGV. The CDR3 has 14 residues. In nucleotides, the CDR3 is TGTGCCAGCAGCTTCGAACCAGTTACAGATACGCAGTATTTT. Protein product: CASSFEPVTDTQYF.

The genes are TRBV7-9 and TRBJ2-7; 9 nucleotides line up with TRBD2. The CDR3 runs 15 residues. In germline, CDR1 is SEHNR, CDR2 FQNEAQ (reference sequence). V trimming: 4 bases; J trimming: 3 bases; junction bases outside the gene matches: 7. CDR3 sequence (DNA): TGTGCCAGCAGCTCCTTCAAGACTAGCGGCTACGAGCAGTACTTC. Its translation is CASSSFKTSGYEQYF. The full variable domain, in which reference TRBV7-9 and TRBJ2-7 provide the parts outside the CDR3, is DTGVSQNPRHKITKRGQNVTFRCDPISEHNRLYWYRQTLGQGPEFLTYFQNEAQLEKSRLLSDRFSAERPKGSFSTLEIQRTEQGDSAMYLCASSSFKTSGYEQYFGPGTRLTVT.

In regard to this clonotype: Mismatch with germline at one junction end may stem from a read error. This sequence joins TRBV12-3 or TRBV12-4 and TRBJ2-3; TRBD1 matches 8 bases. CDR3 size: 16 residues. The CDR3 spells CASSSGTGDRTDAQYF. The DNA for the CDR3 is TGTGCCAGCAGTTCCGGGACAGGCGATAGGACAGATGCGCAGTATTTT.

The chain has TRBV27 and TRBJ2-3; D gene unclear. Trimming cost V 5 bases and J 6 bases, with 12 bases left between them. Per the germline V gene, CDR1 is MNHEY and CDR2 is SMNVEV (reference sequence). CDR3 length: 13 residues. The CDR3 spells CASSLGLGDTQYF. The CDR3 DNA sequence: TGTGCCAGCAGTCTAGGGCTGGGGGATACGCAGTATTTT.

V and J are TRBV4-3 and TRBJ1-3; possibly TRBD1 for D (5 bases). The germline V and J ends were trimmed by 1 base and 0 bases, with 13 bases remaining between them. Looked up from germline, CDR1 is LGHNA and CDR2 is YSLEER. This CDR3 is built from 17 residues. As DNA, the CDR3 is TGCGCCAGCAGCCAAGTCGGGACCGCGTACTCTGGAAACACCATATATTTT. It specifies CASSQVGTAYSGNTIYF.

This clonotype was counted a few times. The chain employs TRBV2 and TRBJ2-5; maybe TRBD1 (6 bases). Trimming took off 6 bases at V and 1 base at J, with 15 bases between the two ends. The CDR3 length is 15 residues. The germline V gene encodes CDR1 SNHLY and CDR2 FYNNEI. CDR3 in amino acids: CASSKQGVLQETQYF. The CDR3 DNA sequence: TGTGCCAGCAGCAAACAGGGAGTCCTCCAAGAGACCCAGTACTTC.

This clonotype was seen more than once but under ten times. The gene calls are TRBV12-3 or TRBV12-4 and TRBJ1-1; 8 bases fit TRBD1. The CDR3 totals 15 residues. Trimming removed 6 bases from V and 3 bases from J; junction bases left unmatched: 9. CDR3 amino acids: CASRRQGLTDTEAFF. The CDR3 DNA follows: TGTGCCAGCAGGCGACAGGGGTTAACTGACACTGAAGCTTTCTTT.

This clonotype was picked up a small number of times. The chain couples TRBV5-5 to TRBJ2-3; no clear D gene. The CDR3 is 13 amino acids. CDR1 is SGHKS, CDR2 YYEKEE, per germline (reference sequence). V was shortened by 2 bases and J by 3 bases, with 7 bases between the two germline ends. This CDR3 is CASSFQETDTQYF. In DNA form, the CDR3 reads TGTGCCAGCAGCTTCCAAGAAACAGATACGCAGTATTTT.

The chain uses TRBV2 and TRBJ1-2, with no clear D. This CDR3 spans 14 amino acids. Looked up from germline, CDR1 is SNHLY and CDR2 is FYNNEI. V was pared by 2 bases and J by 0 bases, with 7 bases between. CDR3: CASSERGPNYGYTF. CDR3 nucleotides: TGTGCCAGCAGTGAACGAGGGCCTAACTATGGCTACACCTTC.

This clonotype came up a few times. The genes are TRBV18 and TRBJ2-3, with 11 bases identical to TRBD2. Looked up from germline, CDR1 is KGHSH and CDR2 is LQKENI. V gave up 1 base and J gave up 0 bases; unmatched junction bases: 9. This CDR3 has 19 residues. The CDR3 coding sequence is TGTGCCAGCTCACCACTTGCGGCTAGCGGGAGGCAAAGCACAGATACGCAGTATTTT. Amino acids: CASSPLAASGRQSTDTQYF.

The genes are TRBV10-1 and TRBJ2-4, with TRBD2 identical over 11 bases. The CDR3 spans 17 residues. The germline V gene has CDR1 WNHNN and CDR2 SYGVQD (reference sequence). V shed 6 bases and J 0 bases; nucleotides not matched to a gene: 7. The CDR3 nucleotides read TGCGCCAGCAGACTAGCGGGAGCGCCACTAGCCAAAAACATTCAGTACTTC. Amino acid sequence: CASRLAGAPLAKNIQYF.

On this clonotype itself: The junction departs from germline at one end; a sequencing error may be responsible. The rearrangement joins TRBV7-9 to TRBJ1-4, with D unclear. Per the germline V gene, CDR1 is SEHNR and CDR2 is FQNEAQ (reference sequence). The CDR3 has 13 amino acids. The CDR3 DNA reads TGTGCCGGCAGCTCTAAACGAGGCGAAAAACTGTTTTTT. This sequence encodes CAGSSKRGEKLFF. The full variable domain, in which reference TRBV7-9 and TRBJ1-4 provide the parts outside the CDR3, is DTGVSQNPRHKITKRGQNVTFRCDPISEHNRLYWYRQTLGQGPEFLTYFQNEAQLEKSRLLSDRFSAERPKGSFSTLEIQRTEQGDSAMYLCAGSSKRGEKLFFGSGTQLSVL.

The rearrangement links TRBV4-3 to TRBJ2-3; either TRBD1 or TRBD2 may supply D (5 bases each). This CDR3 region has 16 residues. Germline CDR1 is LGHNA and CDR2 is YSLEER. V lost 0 bases, J lost 6 bases, and 16 bases lay in between. The CDR3 protein is CASSQDYQGVVDTQYF. In DNA, the CDR3 is TGCGCCAGCAGCCAAGATTACCAGGGAGTAGTGGATACGCAGTATTTT.

V gene TRBV5-5 combines with J gene TRBJ1-2; D is possibly TRBD1 (5 bases). This CDR3 has 13 residues. V was trimmed by 4 bases and J by 4 bases, leaving 11 bases between them. Germline V gives CDR1 SGHKS, CDR2 YYEKEE (reference sequence). The CDR3 DNA follows: TGTGCCAGCAGCCAGGGATGGGGCTATGGCTACACCTTC. Its protein is CASSQGWGYGYTF.

The V and J genes are TRBV5-1 and TRBJ2-2; 7 bases are shared with TRBD2. The CDR3 is made up of 19 amino acids. V lost 0 bases to trimming and J lost 4 bases; unmatched junction nucleotides: 15. Germline V gene sequence: CDR1 SGHRS, CDR2 YFSETQ. The CDR3 sequence: CASSLVPAGVSRVTGELFF. The CDR3 DNA reads TGCGCCAGCAGCTTGGTACCCGCGGGAGTGTCCCGGGTCACCGGGGAGCTGTTTTTT.

This clonotype was detected a few times. The chain couples TRBV28 to TRBJ1-1; unclear D gene. The CDR3 contains 15 residues. Trimming stripped 1 base from V and 4 bases from J, with 13 bases between. Germline CDR1 reads MDHEN; CDR2 reads SYDVKM. The CDR3 nucleotides are TGTGCCAGCAGTTTATACGCGGGATCGGGCACTGAAGCTTTCTTT. This codes for CASSLYAGSGTEAFF.

V gene TRBV14 combines with J gene TRBJ2-7, with a tentative D call TRBD2 (5 bases). The CDR3 is made up of 13 amino acids. The ends were cut back, 4 bases at V and 7 bases at J, with 14 bases in the middle. Germline V gene sequence: CDR1 SGHDN, CDR2 FVKESK. CDR3 loop: CASSPRVPGEQYF. The CDR3 DNA follows: TGTGCCAGCAGCCCCAGAGTGCCGGGGGAGCAGTACTTC.